This paragraph covers one T cell receptor (beta chain) sequence. Its antigen is not known. For the second PCR, which ran for roughly 7 to 11 cycles, a sample-barcoded 5' primer and a J-beta primer mix were used. A single record per CDR3 protein comes from TCRdb applying MiXCR to the 5' RACE reads. Among about 730,000 distinct CDR3 sequences listed, roughly 44% were seen once. CDR1 is ENHRY, CDR2 SYGVKD, per germline. The CDR3 has 14 residues. Trimming removed 2 bases from V and 5 bases from J, with 12 bases in between. The source of the sample is a study of blood T cells in healthy people across ages. Notes on the study in general: A strong correlation between TCR beta diversity and naive T cell percentage was seen. Both higher diversity and more naive CD4+ cells marked long-lived donors when set against aged donors. Per million T cells, the diversity of TCR beta decreased roughly linearly as age advanced.

Total RNA extraction produced at least 6 micrograms (per sample) for the study. This clonotype was sampled from a woman aged 55-69 years in good health. Sequencing used blood. V gene TRBV10-3 combines with J gene TRBJ2-5, with D unclear. The CDR3: CAISERLPGETQYF. The CDR3 coding sequence is TGTGCCATCAGTGAGCGCCTACCCGGGGAGACCCAGTACTTC.